A single T cell receptor (beta chain) is shown here with its context. This sample stems from a study of early T cells in non-severe SARS-CoV-2 infection. Study context: Sequencing of bulk RNA from unsorted whole blood was done, without chain pairing.

MiXCR, run by TCRdb on the 5' RACE reads, gives a single entry per CDR3 protein. This repertoire shows roughly 100,000 distinct CDR3 sequences, roughly 14% found once; its top ten account for over 5%. Per germline, CDR1 DFQATT and CDR2 SNEGSKA (reference sequence). This CDR3 is built from 16 residues. The junction had 5 bases not matched to a gene; V was cut back by 0 bases and J by 0 bases. Sequenced: whole blood. The TCR sequence derives from an adult who was a healthcare worker with PCR-confirmed SARS-CoV-2 infection or an uninfected control (not recorded which). The rearrangement links TRBV20-1 to TRBJ1-5, with 7 nucleotides matching TRBD1. The CDR3 here is CSAREEGAYSNQPQHF. DNA of the CDR3: TGCAGTGCTAGAGAGGAGGGGGCCTATAGCAATCAGCCCCAGCATTTT.